Listed here is a single T cell receptor (beta chain). The record originates from a study of OX40 agonist ivuxolimab in advanced cancers. The CDR3 runs to 13 residues. Trimming removed 7 bases from V and 8 bases from J; junction bases left unmatched: 6. Germline V gives CDR1 MNHEY, CDR2 SMNVEV (reference sequence). Method: immunoSEQ multiplex PCR; TCRdb's copy keeps in-frame clones and lacks some. The sample gives tens of thousands of clones, approximately 78% of which show up once; 0.4% to 0.5% is in the top ten. The TCR was taken from an adult with an advanced solid tumor such as melanoma, head and neck, liver or kidney cancer. This sequence joins TRBV27 and TRBJ2-1, with TRBD2 identical over 9 bases. The starting material was CD4+ or CD8+ T cells sorted from blood, obtained in a trial of the OX40 agonist ivuxolimab. CDR3 sequence (DNA): TGTGCCAGCATACCGACTAGCGGCGATGAGCAGTTCTTC. Encoded protein: CASIPTSGDEQFF.